Each of the 13 T cell receptor beta chains below was sequenced from the same sample in a study of T cell responses to AZD1222 COVID-19 vaccine (dated by TCRdb to 2020 to 2022). Reading the label with the study, this specimen's time point is: baseline before first vaccination. Receptor amplification or capture employed the immunoSEQ multiplex PCR assay. TCRdb took over this immuneACCESS table, retaining in-frame rearrangements with V and J assigned. Such tables are incomplete; in checked studies, under half of the missing clones stem from an unresolved V gene, and the remainder is unexplained. The sample records roughly 62,000 clones, over 60% of which are singletons. About 14% of the sample lies in the top ten. Sequenced here: peripheral blood, sampled on day 0 of AZD1222 vaccination. The receptors shown here come from an adult in good health.

The chain uses TRBV14 and TRBJ2-2, with D unclear. V gave up 5 bases and J gave up 4 bases, with 8 bases separating them. Looked up from germline, CDR1 is SGHDN and CDR2 is FVKESK. This CDR3 comprises 13 residues. Here the CDR3 reads CASSIGFTGELFF. DNA of the CDR3: TGTGCCAGCAGCATTGGTTTCACCGGGGAGCTGTTTTTT.

The V call is TRBV5-4, the J call TRBJ2-7; 7 positions match TRBD2. The CDR3 loop spans 15 amino acids. V lost 2 bases to trimming and J lost 7 bases; unmatched junction nucleotides: 12. Germline V CDR1 and CDR2: SGHNT, YYREEE (reference sequence). The CDR3 sequence is CASSFGLAVTGEQYF. DNA of the CDR3: TGTGCCAGCAGCTTTGGGCTAGCGGTCACGGGGGAGCAGTACTTC. Using reference TRBV5-4 and TRBJ2-7 for the parts outside the CDR3, the full variable domain is ETGVTQSPTHLIKTRGQQVTLRCSSQSGHNTVSWYQQALGQGPQFIFQYYREEENGRGNFPPRFSGLQFPNYSSELNVNALELDDSALYLCASSFGLAVTGEQYFGPGTRLTVT.

The V and J genes are TRBV11-2 and TRBJ2-2, with D unclear. The germline CDR1 and CDR2 sequences are SGHAT and FQNNGV. The CDR3 is 14 residues long. V lost 1 base, J lost 6 bases, and 9 bases lay in between. For the CDR3, the DNA is TGTGCCAGCAGCTTAGCACAGATCCCCGGGGAGCTGTTTTTT. It encodes CASSLAQIPGELFF.

This chain connects TRBV28 to TRBJ1-5, with D perhaps matching TRBD1 (6 bases). Germline CDR1 and CDR2: MDHEN and SYDVKM. The CDR3 loop spans 20 amino acids. V dropped 2 bases and J dropped 5 bases, with 28 bases sitting between them. The CDR3 region is CASSLVGAGEDSRFDQPQHF. CDR3 DNA: TGTGCCAGCAGTTTAGTAGGGGCAGGAGAGGACAGCCGATTTGATCAGCCCCAGCATTTT.

The chain recombines TRBV4-3 with TRBJ2-7; D perhaps matches TRBD1 (5 bases). Deletions cut 4 bases from V and 4 bases from J, with 14 bases between. The CDR3 has 14 residues. The germline V gene encodes CDR1 LGHNA and CDR2 YSLEER. CDR3 in DNA: TGCGCCAGCAGCCCCGAAACAGGAGTATACGAGCAGTACTTC. The encoded protein is CASSPETGVYEQYF.

The V and J genes are TRBV14 and TRBJ2-6; unclear D gene. V was trimmed by 1 base and J by 0 bases, leaving 4 bases between them. CDR3 length: 15 residues. Germline CDR1 and CDR2: SGHDN and FVKESK. The CDR3 loop reads CASSQGSSGANVLTF. For the CDR3, the DNA is TGTGCCAGCAGCCAAGGCAGCTCTGGGGCCAACGTCCTGACTTTC. The whole variable domain, remainder taken from reference TRBV14 and TRBJ2-6, is EAGVTQFPSHSVIEKGQTVTLRCDPISGHDNLYWYRRVMGKEIKFLLHFVKESKQDESGMPNNRFLAERTGGTYSTLKVQPAELEDSGVYFCASSQGSSGANVLTFGAGSRLTVL.

The chain links TRBV5-1 to TRBJ1-4, with 7 bases identical to TRBD1. The CDR3 consists of 13 residues. CDR1 and CDR2 from the germline V gene are SGHRS and YFSETQ. V lost 6 bases, J lost 7 bases, and 6 bases stayed unmatched. CDR3 DNA: TGCGCCAGCACCACCGGGGACAGTGAAAAACTGTTTTTT. It encodes CASTTGDSEKLFF.

The sample holds a few counts of this clone. The genes are TRBV29-1 and TRBJ2-7, with 7 bases identical to TRBD1. Germline values: CDR1 SQVTM, CDR2 ANQGSEA. The CDR3 contains 13 residues. Trimming removed 1 base from V and 4 bases from J; junction bases left unmatched: 4. The CDR3 DNA reads TGCAGCGTTGAAGGGGGACAGTTTTACGAGCAGTACTTC. Residues: CSVEGGQFYEQYF.

This chain joins TRBV6-6 and TRBJ2-5; D uncertain. Between the trimmed V and J ends, which lost 2 bases and 5 bases, there was a span of 9 bases. The germline V gene encodes CDR1 MNHNY and CDR2 SVGAGI (reference sequence). The length of the CDR3 is 13 residues. The CDR3 DNA follows: TGTGCCAGCAGTTACGTGGCGCGGGAGACCCAGTACTTC. Translated: CASSYVARETQYF.

This clone appeared a few times. The chain links TRBV10-3 to TRBJ1-3; D ambiguous. Germline V CDR1 and CDR2: ENHRY, SYGVKD. V lost 0 bases and J lost 3, with 9 bases in between. The CDR3 runs 15 residues. The CDR3 protein is CAISESEAIGNTIYF. The CDR3 region has the DNA TGTGCCATCAGTGAGTCGGAGGCTATTGGAAACACCATATATTTT.

The rearrangement uses TRBV12-3 or TRBV12-4 and TRBJ1-2, with 8 positions matching TRBD1. After removal of 6 bases from V and 8 bases from J, the junction contained 8 bases not matched to a gene. CDR3 length equals 13 residues. For the CDR3, the DNA is TGTGCCAGCAGCTCCGACAGGGGTTGGGGCTACACCTTC. It codes for CASSSDRGWGYTF.

A few counts support this clone. The rearrangement links TRBV6-5 to TRBJ2-1; 7 bases are shared with TRBD2. Germline CDR1 MNHEY, CDR2 SVGAGI. V shed 6 bases and J 3 bases; nucleotides not matched to a gene: 5. The length of the CDR3 is 14 residues. CDR3 nucleotide sequence: TGTGCCAGCAGCGGGGGGTCAGGCTACAATGAGCAGTTCTTC. Protein: CASSGGSGYNEQFF.

This chain connects TRBV2 to TRBJ1-4; no clear D. The CDR3 contains 11 residues. V lost 5 bases and J lost 6, with 4 bases in between. Germline CDR1 is SNHLY and CDR2 is FYNNEI. The CDR3 here is CASSPDEKLFF. CDR3 DNA sequence: TGTGCCAGCAGTCCGGATGAAAAACTGTTTTTT.